This T cell receptor (beta chain) was retrieved from a study of identical twins. MiXCR, applied by TCRdb to the 5' RACE reads, yields one record per CDR3 protein. The sample lists about 520,000 distinct CDR3 sequences; 22% were seen once. CDR1 KGHSH and CDR2 LQKENI come from the germline V gene. V was clipped by 0 bases and J by 3 bases, with 9 bases between them. The CDR3 extends over 15 amino acids. General study points: When twins shared out-of-frame alpha sequences, those sequences had excess low generation probability. For out-of-frame beta sequences, excess twin sharing was weaker.

A word on this clonotype: What it binds is not known.

The data were also submitted as part of a second study, on T cells expressing NK-cell markers. According to that study: Seven of the eight sequenced donors were classified as HCMV-seropositive, and one was classified as seronegative.

Specimen: CD4+ T cells sorted from blood. The TCR sequence derives from a woman between 18 and 30 years old in good health. The chain recombines TRBV18 with TRBJ2-1, with D tentatively TRBD2 (6 bases). CDR3 nucleotides: TGTGCCAGCTCACCACCCGGCGGGGACTACAATGAGCAGTTCTTC. This gives the protein CASSPPGGDYNEQFF.